This entry is about one T cell receptor beta chain. Version v3.0 of the immunoSEQ assay ran at survey level. Some clones are missing from TCRdb's copy, which holds only in-frame ones; the method was immunoSEQ multiplex PCR. The sample holds more than 25,000 clones, approximately 90% seen once. This entry is derived from a study of long-term antiretroviral therapy in people with HIV. The CDR3 loop spans 15 amino acids. V lost 5 bases and J lost 3, with 13 bases in between. Germline V gene lookup returns CDR1 SGHTA and CDR2 FQGNSA. This chain joins TRBV7-2 and TRBJ2-2; a possible D gene is TRBD2 (6 bases). This TCR came from a man aged 50 to 60 with HIV. The material sequenced was unsorted PBMCs, taken 3.2 years before starting antiretroviral therapy. As DNA, the CDR3 is TGTGCCAGCAGCCCGGGACTGGTGTACACCGGGGAGCTGTTTTTT. Its protein is CASSPGLVYTGELFF.